This entry lists 26 T cell receptor beta chains sequenced from one sample in a study of response to subunit inactivated influenza vaccine. TCRdb used MiXCR to reprocess the RT-PCR reads, holding one entry per CDR3 protein. The table records 500,000 to 600,000 distinct CDR3 sequences, 16% of them present only once. The sequencing used CD4+ T cells sorted from PBMCs, collected less than 25 months after vaccination. These receptor sequences come from a man aged 45 to 70 who received an inactivated influenza vaccine.

This clonotype was seen a handful of times. The chain combines TRBV25-1 with TRBJ2-5; D is possibly TRBD1 (6 bases). Trimming removed 5 bases at V and 1 base at J, with 17 bases between. This CDR3 spans 16 amino acids. Germline CDR1 and CDR2: MGHDK and SYGVNS. The CDR3 nucleotides are TGTGCCAGCAGTTCTCAGGCGACAGGCTTCCAAGAGACCCAGTACTTC. It translates to CASSSQATGFQETQYF.

This clonotype was counted between two and nine times. This rearrangement joins TRBV14 to TRBJ1-2; unclear D gene. The CDR3 consists of 15 residues. Per germline, CDR1 SGHDN and CDR2 FVKESK. With 0 bases removed from V and 6 bases from J, the gap between germline ends came to 14 bases. The CDR3 region is CASSQDGGSSDGYTF. CDR3 nucleotides: TGTGCCAGCAGCCAAGACGGCGGATCATCGGATGGCTACACCTTC.

The CDR3 DNA follows: TGTGCCAGCAGCCCTTCCCCTTGGGGTGAGCAGTTCTTC. Residues: CASSPSPWGEQFF. The V and J genes are TRBV12-3 or TRBV12-4 and TRBJ2-1; the D is unclear. Deletions cut 6 bases from V and 9 bases from J, with 15 bases between. The CDR3 has 13 amino acids.

The V and J genes are TRBV9 and TRBJ1-2; no definite D call. Germline V gives CDR1 SGDLS, CDR2 YYNGEE. With 4 bases removed from V and 2 bases from J, the gap between germline ends came to 15 bases. The length of the CDR3 is 15 residues. Written as DNA, the CDR3 is TGTGCCAGCAGCCCTTCGGGGAGGGCGAACTATGGCTACACCTTC. As protein: CASSPSGRANYGYTF.

This clonotype was seen just once. The gene calls are TRBV11-2 and TRBJ2-5, with 11 nucleotides matching TRBD2. The trim removed 4 bases at V and 2 bases at J, leaving 9 bases unmatched. This CDR3 spans 17 amino acids. Germline-derived CDR1 and CDR2 are SGHAT and FQNNGV. In DNA form, the CDR3 reads TGTGCCAGCAGCTGCGGGACTAGCGGCTCGGCGCAAGAGACCCAGTACTTC. It specifies CASSCGTSGSAQETQYF.

The V call is TRBV6-1, the J call TRBJ1-5; TRBD1 matches at 10 bases. Germline V lookup: CDR1 MNHNS, CDR2 SASEGT. This CDR3 has 18 residues. The ends lost 5 bases at V and 4 bases at J; junction bases unmatched: 14. CDR3 sequence reads: CASSLLRPGQGGNQPQHF. The CDR3 region has the DNA TGTGCCAGCAGTCTTTTACGCCCCGGACAGGGGGGAAATCAGCCCCAGCATTTT.

J is TRBJ2-5 and V is TRBV11-1, with 12 bases fitting TRBD2. Germline V gene sequence: CDR1 SGHAT, CDR2 FQDESV (reference sequence). V gave up 5 bases and J gave up 0 bases; unmatched junction bases: 4. CDR3 length: 16 amino acids. The CDR3: CASSVRTSGNQETQYF. The DNA for the CDR3 is TGTGCCAGCAGCGTCCGGACTAGCGGGAACCAAGAGACCCAGTACTTC.

The V and J genes are TRBV6-2 or TRBV6-3 and TRBJ1-2; no definite D call. The V gene lost 0 bases and the J gene lost 5 bases, with 10 bases spanning the gap. Germline assignment: CDR1 MNHEY and CDR2 SVGEGT. There are 14 residues in the CDR3. Here the CDR3 reads CASSYSAGPYGYTF. The CDR3 coding sequence is TGTGCCAGCAGTTACTCGGCCGGGCCATATGGCTACACCTTC.

This clonotype was detected many times. The chain carries TRBV7-2 and TRBJ2-5; TRBD2 might be the D (6 bases). The V gene's germline CDR1 is SGHTA and CDR2 FQGNSA. Trimming removed 4 bases at V and 5 bases at J, with 11 bases between. The CDR3 spans 13 residues. CDR3 nucleotide sequence: TGTGCCAGCAGCTGGTCGGAGGGGGAGACCCAGTACTTC. Its protein product is CASSWSEGETQYF.

A few counts support this clonotype. The chain links TRBV6-1 to TRBJ1-4; the match to TRBD1 covers 12 bases. V shed 6 bases, J shed 8 bases, and the junction held 7 bases outside the gene matches. This CDR3 is 15 amino acids long. Germline V gene data show CDR1 as MNHNS and CDR2 as SASEGT. DNA of the CDR3: TGTGCCAGCAGGGGGACAGGGGGCGTTTGGGAAAAACTGTTTTTT. Translated, it gives CASRGTGGVWEKLFF.

The rearrangement links TRBV1 to TRBJ2-2; the table names TRBD2, a call not compared with the DNA. TRBV1 is a recognized pseudogene. The CDR3 length is 13 residues. CDR3 sequence: CVGGRQDTGELFF. In DNA, the CDR3 is TGCGTGGGAGGCCGGCAGGACACCGGGGAGCTGTTTTTT.

There are many counts of this clonotype. J is TRBJ2-3 and V is TRBV3-1, with 7 bases fitting TRBD1. Germline V gene sequence: CDR1 LGHDT, CDR2 YNNKEL (reference sequence). With 4 bases clipped from V and 1 base from J, the junction kept 8 bases outside the gene matches. The CDR3 is 16 residues long. CDR3 sequence reads: CASSLRGRVGTDTQYF. In DNA form, the CDR3 reads TGTGCCAGCAGCCTGAGGGGGCGCGTTGGCACAGATACGCAGTATTTT.

The chain recombines TRBV12-5 with TRBJ2-1, with TRBD2 matching 12 bases. The CDR3 covers 18 residues. Germline CDR1 is LGHNT and CDR2 is FRNRAP. The V and J ends lost 0 bases and 7 bases, in that order; junction bases with no gene match: 10. In DNA form, the CDR3 reads TGTGCTAGTGGTTTGGTACCCCCTCTAGCGGGGGGGCCTAATGAGCAGTTCTTC. Residues: CASGLVPPLAGGPNEQFF.

The J gene is TRBJ2-3, the V gene TRBV29-1; D not certain. The germline V gene has CDR1 SQVTM and CDR2 ANQGSEA. Trimming shortened V by 5 bases and J by 5 bases, and 8 bases separated the two germline ends. The CDR3 covers 11 residues. CDR3 amino acids: CSVSNRDTQYF. CDR3 in DNA: TGCAGCGTTTCCAACAGAGATACGCAGTATTTT.

J is TRBJ1-1 and V is TRBV3-1; possible D gene TRBD1, 6 bases. Germline assignment: CDR1 LGHDT and CDR2 YNNKEL (reference sequence). V dropped 6 bases and J dropped 4 bases, with 15 bases sitting between them. The CDR3 is 14 amino acids. CDR3 sequence: CASRPGGATTEAFF. The CDR3 DNA is TGTGCCAGCAGGCCCGGGGGGGCGACCACTGAAGCTTTCTTT.

There are many counts of this clonotype. The V and J genes are TRBV25-1 and TRBJ2-1; 7 nucleotides match TRBD2. Germline-derived CDR1 and CDR2 are MGHDK and SYGVNS. There are 14 residues in the CDR3. J gave up 2 bases and V 5 bases, and 3 bases lay outside the gene matches. CDR3 DNA: TGTGCCAGCAGTTCTAGCGGAACCTACAATGAGCAGTTCTTC. Encoded protein: CASSSSGTYNEQFF.

The genes are TRBV28 and TRBJ2-7; 9 positions agree with TRBD1. Trimming removed 10 bases from V and 0 bases from J; junction bases left unmatched: 4. CDR1 MDHEN and CDR2 SYDVKM come from the germline V gene. The CDR3 sequence is 13 residues long. CDR3 in amino acids: CATRQGGSYEQYF. CDR3 nucleotide sequence: TGTGCCACCCGACAGGGGGGCTCCTACGAGCAGTACTTC.

This clonotype occurred a few times. V gene TRBV3-1 combines with J gene TRBJ2-2; 10 bases map to TRBD1. J gave up 4 bases and V 1 base, and 3 bases lay outside the gene matches. This CDR3 has 16 amino acids. Germline-derived CDR1 and CDR2 are LGHDT and YNNKEL (reference sequence). Here the CDR3 DNA reads TGTGCCAGCAGCCAAGGACAGGGGGCGATCACCGGGGAGCTGTTTTTT. Translating gives CASSQGQGAITGELFF.

The chain carries TRBV19 and TRBJ2-1, with 9 nucleotides matching TRBD2. The CDR3 is 19 residues long. Germline CDR1 LNHDA, CDR2 SQIVND (reference sequence). J lost 4 bases, V lost 5 bases, and 18 bases had no gene match. DNA for the CDR3: TGTGCCAGTAGTGCCAGTGGCAGCGGGGGGCTCGGCAGTTACAATGAGCAGTTCTTC. It encodes CASSASGSGGLGSYNEQFF.

As regards this clonotype: This likely comes from a read error, as the CDR3 has no conserved phenylalanine or tryptophan at its end. The V call is TRBV10-3, the J call TRBJ1-5, with D hard to call. Trimming left V 0 bases short and J 2 bases short, with 8 bases between. The germline V gene has CDR1 ENHRY and CDR2 SYGVKD. The CDR3 is 15 residues long. The CDR3 nucleotides read TGTGCCATCAGTGAGTCAAACTCGGGCAATCAGCCCCAGCATTCT. Translating it yields CAISESNSGNQPQHS.

This chain links TRBV11-2 with TRBJ2-3, with 8 bases identical to TRBD2. The V segment lost 5 bases and the J segment 4 bases; nucleotides outside the gene matches: 11. The CDR3 sequence is 16 residues long. Germline values: CDR1 SGHAT, CDR2 FQNNGV. CDR3 coding DNA: TGTGCCAGCAGCCCTACGGGGGGGATCAGGGCAGATACGCAGTATTTT. Its protein product is CASSPTGGIRADTQYF.

The genes are TRBV6-1 and TRBJ1-4, with a tentative D call TRBD1 (5 bases). The CDR3 totals 13 residues. V lost 5 bases to trimming and J lost 5 bases, with 9 bases between them. The germline V gene has CDR1 MNHNS and CDR2 SASEGT. CDR3 sequence: CASSKGWNEKLFF. The CDR3 nucleotides read TGTGCCAGCAGTAAGGGGTGGAATGAAAAACTGTTTTTT.

The rearrangement links TRBV7-6 to TRBJ2-5; 8 bases map to TRBD2. Germline trimming cut 5 bases from V and 9 bases from J; bases unmatched to any gene: 8. The germline CDR1 and CDR2 sequences are SGHVS and FNYEAQ. This CDR3 is 13 amino acids long. This CDR3 is CASSGTRQTSQYF. The CDR3 DNA follows: TGTGCCAGCAGCGGGACTAGGCAAACGTCCCAGTACTTC.

In its sample, this clonotype was seen a few times. V and J are TRBV12-3 or TRBV12-4 and TRBJ1-2, with 8 bases matching TRBD1. The CDR3 length is 13 residues. V shed 8 bases and J 3 bases; nucleotides not matched to a gene: 5. For the CDR3, the DNA is TGTGCCAGCGGGCAGGGGGCGTACTATGGCTACACCTTC. Translated: CASGQGAYYGYTF.

This clonotype was seen a handful of times. This chain connects TRBV6-5 to TRBJ2-5; 7 bases are shared with TRBD2. V lost 0 bases to trimming and J lost 5 bases; unmatched junction nucleotides: 9. The CDR3 loop spans 16 amino acids. CDR1 and CDR2 from the germline V gene are MNHEY and SVGAGI. The CDR3 is CASSYSPGAGWETQYF. For the CDR3, the DNA is TGTGCCAGCAGTTACTCCCCGGGAGCGGGGTGGGAGACCCAGTACTTC.

This sequence joins TRBV9 and TRBJ2-1; D unclear. Trimming removed 0 bases at V and 7 bases at J, with 11 bases between. The CDR3 spans 14 residues. Germline V lookup: CDR1 SGDLS, CDR2 YYNGEE. CDR3 region: CASSVGQNSNEQFF. The DNA of the CDR3 is TGTGCCAGCAGCGTAGGACAAAATTCTAATGAGCAGTTCTTC. Together with reference TRBV9 and TRBJ2-1, the CDR3 gives the full variable domain: DSGVTQTPKHLITATGQRVTLRCSPRSGDLSVYWYQQSLDQGLQFLIQYYNGEERAKGNILERFSAQQFPDLHSELNLSSLELGDSALYFCASSVGQNSNEQFFGPGTRLTVL.